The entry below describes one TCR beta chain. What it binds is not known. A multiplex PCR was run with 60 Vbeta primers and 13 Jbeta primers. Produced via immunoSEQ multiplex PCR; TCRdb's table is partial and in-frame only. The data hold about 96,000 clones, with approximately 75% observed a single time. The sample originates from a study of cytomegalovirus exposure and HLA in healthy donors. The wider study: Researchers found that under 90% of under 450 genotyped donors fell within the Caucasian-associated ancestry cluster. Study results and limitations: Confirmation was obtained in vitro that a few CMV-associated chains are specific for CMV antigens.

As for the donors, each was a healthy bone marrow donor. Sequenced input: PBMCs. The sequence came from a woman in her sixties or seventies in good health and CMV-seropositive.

CDR3: CASSPDTGTDNSPLHF. The CDR3 region has the DNA TGCGCCAGCAGCCCGGACACCGGGACAGATAATTCACCCCTCCACTTT. The chain combines TRBV5-1 with TRBJ1-6, with 7 bases that match TRBD1. The CDR3 consists of 16 residues. The germline CDR1 and CDR2 sequences are SGHRS and YFSETQ. The V and J ends lost 4 bases and 5 bases, in that order; junction bases with no gene match: 9.